This T cell receptor (beta chain) originates from a study of T cells after yellow fever vaccination. The sample holds many counts of this clonotype. Its antigen is currently unknown. MiXCR was run by TCRdb on the 5' RACE reads, yielding one entry per CDR3 protein. The top ten clones hold about 0.51% of a sample with roughly 250,000 distinct CDR3 sequences, 10% to 15% of them seen once. CDR1 is SGHDT and CDR2 is YYEEEE in the germline V gene. The CDR3 spans 15 residues. With V trimmed by 6 bases and J by 3 bases, 3 bases remained unmatched. Points from the study as a whole: Reappearing after the booster were most of the clones from primary vaccination (96% CD4, 88% CD8).

The TCR sequence derives from a man aged 30-40 years who received the YFV17D yellow fever vaccine. Source: CD4+ T cells sorted from PBMCs, taken 45 days after the yellow fever booster vaccination. V usage is TRBV5-6 and J usage is TRBJ2-6; TRBD1 agrees at 10 bases. The CDR3 sequence: CASNRDRGGANVLTF. The CDR3 bases are TGTGCCAGCAACCGGGACAGGGGTGGGGCCAACGTCCTGACTTTC.